Sequencing of this TCR beta chain was carried out in a study of early T cells in non-severe SARS-CoV-2 infection (dated by TCRdb to 2020 to 2022). Notes on the research overall: Bulk RNA from unsorted whole blood was used for TCR sequencing, so alpha and beta chains could not be paired.

The CDR3 covers 17 residues, taking in both the cysteine and the phenylalanine. Left in the record is the CDR3 DNA by itself, 51 bases read in frame from the first base. Trimming removed 7 bases from V and 6 bases from J, leaving 26 bases between the germline ends. Results and caveats for the whole study, not just this receptor: VDJdb matching was skewed toward anti-spike CD8 responses and likely underestimated virus-specific expansions, missing private and CD4 specificities.

With regard to this clonotype: The target of this receptor is not known. No quality values exist for individual bases; no much larger clone is one base distant.

The study was a case-control design nested within a healthcare worker cohort in London, UK, with weekly nasopharyngeal swab PCR tests and blood sampling. Healthcare workers were recruited during the week of the UK lockdown, between 23 and 31 March 2020, and followed weekly for up to roughly 15 weeks. The library was built by means of 5' RACE. Sequencing was carried out with a NextSeq 500. The TCR library protocol attached unique molecular identifiers to individual cDNA molecules to correct for sequencing error and PCR bias. Both TCR alpha and beta chains were sequenced, and tight co-correlation was observed between alpha and beta sequence abundances in each sample. The authors' pipeline ran thus. Decombinator V4 was used to annotate the V gene, J gene and CDR3 of the TCR sequences. Expanded TCRs were defined as changing significantly between any two time points under a Poisson model with p below 0.0001. TCR abundances were normalised to the total number of TCRs sequenced in each sample and reported as counts per million. TRAV1-2 paired with TRAJ12, TRAJ20 or TRAJ33 defined MAIT TCRs, while TRAV10 paired with TRAJ18 defined iNKT TCRs. VDJdb, accessed 1 November 2021, was searched for CMV, EBV and SARS-CoV-2 annotated TCRs, with TCRs annotated for multiple antigens excluded. Using fastp at Q25 and MiXCR, TCRdb reprocessed the public reads and kept productive beta chains. Each CDR3 protein gets just one entry, which takes the most common genes and DNA from the rows behind it. The V and J calls were not made by the authors but by TCRdb's processing. The sample table shows some 77,000 distinct CDR3 sequences, and over 4% are seen once. The ten largest clones capture around 6.6% of the sample.

This chain is built from TRBV12-3 or TRBV12-4 and TRBJ2-3; the D segment is perhaps TRBD1 or TRBD2, each sharing 5 matched bases. This sequence was found in an adult who was a healthcare worker with PCR-confirmed SARS-CoV-2 infection or an uninfected control (not recorded which). This sample comprised whole blood, obtained at baseline. The CDR3 protein sequence reads: CASTVTDPPDGGDTQYF. The DNA reads as follows: TGTGCCAGCACCGTGACAGACCCACCGGACGGCGGGGATACGCAGTATTTT.